This note documents a single T cell receptor (beta chain) sequence. Its cognate antigen is unknown. The data derive from a study of OX40 agonist ivuxolimab in advanced cancers. Across the study: Intravenous ivuxolimab was administered to patients every 2 weeks at 0.01 to 10 mg/kg.

Peripheral blood came from all dose cohorts at three timepoints. Profiling relied on immunoSEQ multiplex PCR, and the TCRdb table lists in-frame clones only, not all of them. The table includes more than 65,000 clones, 75% to 90% detected once. Findings and limits, study-wide: At 0.1 to 3.0 mg/kg, CD4+ and CD8+ blood T cells expanded clonally by week 6.

The receptor comes from an adult with an advanced solid tumor such as melanoma, head and neck, liver or kidney cancer. Source: CD4+ or CD8+ T cells sorted from blood, taken in a trial of the OX40 agonist ivuxolimab.

The chain's CDR3 is CSVHSGHRSYEQYF. DNA of the CDR3: TGCAGCGTCCACAGCGGGCACCGCTCCTACGAGCAGTACTTC. V and J are TRBV29-1 and TRBJ2-7, with D tentatively TRBD2 (6 bases). The germline V and J ends were trimmed by 6 bases and 0 bases, with 15 bases remaining between them. Looked up from germline, CDR1 is SQVTM and CDR2 is ANQGSEA. The CDR3 sequence is 14 residues long.